This is a list of T cell receptor beta chains from one sample in a study of T cell repertoires in cytomegalovirus infection. TCRdb itself ran the reads through MiXCR, one entry per CDR3 protein. Altogether 150,000 to 200,000 distinct CDR3 sequences are present, roughly a sixth being singletons, with the ten largest covering approximately 25%. Material for sequencing was CD8+ T cells from PBMCs. These receptor sequences come from a human donor in good health (CMV status not recorded). Some clones in this sample may be carry-over from other donors' samples. Each CDR3 is given with its conserved first and last residue. A D gene is named only where the DNA matches it firmly. Some rows mark clone size as missing; the rest say once, few, many or name a class of expanded clone.

D gene	V gene	J gene	clone size	CDR3 DNA	CDR3 protein
NA	TRBV6-2/TRBV6-3	TRBJ2-1	few	TGTGCCAGCAGTTACTCACCCCCTGAGCAGTTCTTC	CASSYSPPEQFF
NA	TRBV10-3	TRBJ2-5	NA	TGTGCCATCAGTCTTGATCCCGGGGAGACCCAGTACTTC	CAISLDPGETQYF
NA	TRBV2	TRBJ1-3	NA	TGTGCCAGCAGCGAGGACCCTCCCTGGAGCCTCTCTGGAAACACCATATATTTT	CASSEDPPWSLSGNTIYF
NA	TRBV6-5	TRBJ1-5	many	TGTGCCAGCAGTTACTCGGGACCCAATCAGCCCCAGCATTTT	CASSYSGPNQPQHF
NA	TRBV4-3	TRBJ2-5	NA	TGCGCCAGCAGCCAAGATCGGACAGTGGAGACCCAGTACTTC	CASSQDRTVETQYF
TRBD2	TRBV29-1	TRBJ2-3	NA	TGCAGCTCGCGGGGGGGTTTTAATATGGTTGCAGATACGCAGTATTTT	CSSRGGFNMVADTQYF
TRBD1	TRBV12-3/TRBV12-4	TRBJ2-5	few	TGTGCCAGCAGTTCCCCAAGACAGGGGAGCCAAGAGACCCAGTACTTC	CASSSPRQGSQETQYF
NA	TRBV7-9	TRBJ2-7	NA	TGTGCCAGCAGCTTTACGGCAGGGCCCGAGCAGTACTTC	CASSFTAGPEQYF
NA	TRBV12-3/TRBV12-4	TRBJ2-3	NA	TGTGCCAGCAGCGATAGTTCCTTTAGCACAGATACGCAGTATTTT	CASSDSSFSTDTQYF
NA	TRBV14	TRBJ2-7	NA	TGTGCCAGCAGCCAAGATCCGGGATCCTACGAGCAGTACTTC	CASSQDPGSYEQYF
TRBD1	TRBV7-2	TRBJ1-2	few	TGTGCCAGCAGCTTAGCCGGGACAGGGATTAACTATGGCTACACCTTC	CASSLAGTGINYGYTF
NA	TRBV11-2	TRBJ1-6	NA	TGTGCCAGCAGCTTAAGGCACAGGGATTCACCCCTCCACTTT	CASSLRHRDSPLHF
NA	TRBV15	TRBJ1-1	NA	TGTGCCACCAGCAGAGCGGGAAAGGTAGAAGCTTTCTTT	CATSRAGKVEAFF
NA	TRBV7-8	TRBJ2-3	few	TGTGCCAGCAGCTCACCGGAGGGCGGGGGCACAGATACGCAGTATTTT	CASSSPEGGGTDTQYF
TRBD1	TRBV9	TRBJ2-7	NA	TGTGCCAGCAGCGTAGGGCAGGGGGCCTACGAGCAGTACTTC	CASSVGQGAYEQYF
NA	TRBV3-1	TRBJ1-1	NA	TGTGCCAGCAGCCAAGTCGGCTCCGCCCAAAGGCCTTTCTTT	CASSQVGSAQRPFF
NA	TRBV27	TRBJ2-1	NA	TGTGCCAGCGGGGCAAATTGGGGTGAGCAGTTCTTC	CASGANWGEQFF
NA	TRBV7-2	TRBJ2-3	NA	TGTGCCAGCATCCTTAGGGATATTGGAGCAGATACGCAGTATTTT	CASILRDIGADTQYF
NA	TRBV6-6	TRBJ2-1	few	TGTGCCAGCACCTCGATACCGGGAGCTTATCCCGACAATGAGCAGTTCTTC	CASTSIPGAYPDNEQFF
TRBD1	TRBV7-2	TRBJ1-1	NA	TGTGCCAGCAGCTTAGTACAGGGGGAGGCTGAAGCTTTCTTT	CASSLVQGEAEAFF
NA	TRBV11-3	TRBJ2-1	few	TGTGCCAGCAGCGAGGGCCTCAATGAGCAGTTCTTC	CASSEGLNEQFF
NA	TRBV7-9	TRBJ2-1	NA	TGTGCCAGCAGCTTAGGTGGCGGGGTGGTCTACAATGAGCAGTTCTTC	CASSLGGGVVYNEQFF
TRBD1	TRBV6-2/TRBV6-3	TRBJ2-7	few	TGTGCCAGCAGTTACTCGCCAGGGGGCTATTACGAGCAGTACTTC	CASSYSPGGYYEQYF
NA	TRBV6-2/TRBV6-3	TRBJ1-5	NA	TGTGCCAGCAGCGCTATTTTAACACGTTATAGCAATCAGCCCCAGCATTTT	CASSAILTRYSNQPQHF
TRBD1	TRBV2	TRBJ2-7	NA	TGTGCCAGCAGTGACTGGGACAGCTCCTACGAGCAGTACTTC	CASSDWDSSYEQYF
NA	TRBV27	TRBJ1-4	NA	TGTGCCAGCAGTTTATCCCCGGGGGCCGGGGAAAAACTGTTTTTT	CASSLSPGAGEKLFF
NA	TRBV28	TRBJ1-2	few	TGTGCCAGCAGTTTCTCGGCTAACTATGGCTACACCTTC	CASSFSANYGYTF
NA	TRBV7-9	TRBJ2-7	few	TGTGCCAGCAGCCTAGTGGGGGTCTACGAGCAGTACTTC	CASSLVGVYEQYF
NA	TRBV20-1	TRBJ2-2	NA	TGCAGTGCCAGACCCCCAGACAGGCCCGTCAACACCGGGGAGCTGTTTTTT	CSARPPDRPVNTGELFF
NA	TRBV7-8	TRBJ2-3	few	TGTGCCAGCAGTCCTGGGCATCTTAGCACAGATACGCAGTATTTT	CASSPGHLSTDTQYF
NA	TRBV28	TRBJ1-1	few	TGTGCCAGCAGCGGGACCATGGACACTGAAGCTTTCTTT	CASSGTMDTEAFF
NA	TRBV9	TRBJ2-1	NA	TGTGCCAGCAGCTCACCGTCGGGGGCGGGTAATGAGCAGTTCTTC	CASSSPSGAGNEQFF
TRBD1	TRBV7-9	TRBJ1-4	few	TGTGCCAGCAGATCTGACAGGGGCAACGAGGCTAATGAAAAACTGTTTTTT	CASRSDRGNEANEKLFF
NA	TRBV27	TRBJ2-6	NA	TGTGCCAGCAGTCCCCTGGCTACTGGGGCCAACGTCCTGACTTTC	CASSPLATGANVLTF
TRBD2	TRBV7-9	TRBJ2-6	NA	TGTGCCAGCAGCTTAGAGCGGGGGACTGGGGCCAACGTCCTGACTTTC	CASSLERGTGANVLTF
NA	TRBV12-3/TRBV12-4	TRBJ1-6	NA	TGTGCCAGCAGTGGGGCCACGAGCTCCTATAATTCACCCCTCCACTTT	CASSGATSSYNSPLHF
NA	TRBV24-1	TRBJ2-1	NA	TGTGCCACCAGTGATTGGGGGGAGACGGAAGACTACAATGAGCAGTTCTTC	CATSDWGETEDYNEQFF
NA	TRBV6-6	TRBJ2-3	few	TGTGCCAGCAGTTACCTTGACACCTCTAGCACAGATACGCAGTATTTT	CASSYLDTSSTDTQYF
TRBD2	TRBV23-1	TRBJ2-1	NA	TGCGCCAGCAACACTATCTCAGCGGGGGCGACTTACAATGAGCAGTTCTTC	CASNTISAGATYNEQFF
TRBD1	TRBV5-6	TRBJ2-6	NA	TGTGCCAGCAGCTCCCCGGGACAGCGTTTTGGGGCCAACGTCCTGACTTTC	CASSSPGQRFGANVLTF
TRBD1	TRBV7-7	TRBJ2-6	many	TGTGCCAGCAGCGCCTCCACCCAAGGGGGCAATGGGGCCAACGTCCTGACTTTC	CASSASTQGGNGANVLTF
NA	TRBV7-6	TRBJ2-6	few	TGTGCCAGCAGCTTAGCGGGTCCAAGGCCTTCCGGGGCCAACGTCCTGACTTTC	CASSLAGPRPSGANVLTF
NA	TRBV20-1	TRBJ1-1	few	TGCAGTGCTTATTCAGGGACTTTGAACACTGAAGCTTTCTTT	CSAYSGTLNTEAFF
NA	TRBV20-1	TRBJ2-7	NA	TGCAGTGCTAGAGACCAGGGGGGCTACGAGCAGTACTTC	CSARDQGGYEQYF
NA	TRBV10-3	TRBJ2-3	few	TGTGCCATCAGTGAGTTTACAGCGAGCACAGATACGCAGTATTTT	CAISEFTASTDTQYF
NA	TRBV20-1	TRBJ1-5	few	TGCAGTGCTATAGTCCCGAGTCATAGCAATCAGCCCCAGCATTTT	CSAIVPSHSNQPQHF
NA	TRBV7-6	TRBJ1-2	few	TGTGCCAGCAGCCGGCCGGGACTCTATGGCTACACCTTC	CASSRPGLYGYTF
TRBD1	TRBV7-9	TRBJ1-5	few	TGTGCCAGCAGCTCCGGACAGGGGGACTGGAGCAATCAGCCCCAGCATTTT	CASSSGQGDWSNQPQHF
NA	TRBV7-2	TRBJ1-1	NA	TGTGCCAGCAGCTTAGGGTGGGGGACAAATGAAGCTTTCTTT	CASSLGWGTNEAFF
TRBD1	TRBV6-6	TRBJ2-1	few	TGTGCCAGCAGTTACTACCCCCTCGGGACAGGGTCCTATGAGCAGTTCTTC	CASSYYPLGTGSYEQFF
NA	TRBV6-2/TRBV6-3	TRBJ2-6	many	TGTGCCAGCCAAGATAGCTCTGGGGCCAACGTCCTGACTTTC	CASQDSSGANVLTF